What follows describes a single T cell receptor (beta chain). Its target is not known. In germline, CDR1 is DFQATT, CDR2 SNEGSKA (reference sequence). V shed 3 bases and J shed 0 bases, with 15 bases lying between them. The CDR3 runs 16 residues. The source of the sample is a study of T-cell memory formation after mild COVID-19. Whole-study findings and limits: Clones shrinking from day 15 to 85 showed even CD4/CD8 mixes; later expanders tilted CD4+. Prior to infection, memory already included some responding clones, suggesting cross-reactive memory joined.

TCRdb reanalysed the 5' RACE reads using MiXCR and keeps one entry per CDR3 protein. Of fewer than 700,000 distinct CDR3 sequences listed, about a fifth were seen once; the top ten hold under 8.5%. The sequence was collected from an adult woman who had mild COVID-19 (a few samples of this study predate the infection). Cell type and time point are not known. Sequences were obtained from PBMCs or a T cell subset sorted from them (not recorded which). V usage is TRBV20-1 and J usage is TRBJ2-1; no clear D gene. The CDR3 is CSASLLRSSSYNEQFF. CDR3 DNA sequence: TGCAGTGCTAGCCTTTTGCGGTCGAGCTCCTACAATGAGCAGTTCTTC.